The 23 T cell receptor beta chains below come from one sample, sequenced in a study of early T cells in non-severe SARS-CoV-2 infection. Using its own MiXCR run on the 5' RACE reads, TCRdb lists one record per CDR3 protein. This sample yields roughly 30,000 distinct CDR3 sequences, of which approximately 5.4% are seen a single time; 10% to 15% belongs to the top ten. Input material: whole blood. The source is an adult who was a healthcare worker with PCR-confirmed SARS-CoV-2 infection or an uninfected control (not recorded which).

With regard to this clonotype: A read error may explain this, as a much larger clone is one base away. The chain has TRBV6-5 and TRBJ2-7; D might be TRBD1 (5 bases). Trimming pared 9 bases from V and 1 base from J, leaving 19 bases between. CDR3 length equals 15 residues. Germline V gene sequence: CDR1 MNHEY, CDR2 SVGAGI. CDR3 DNA: TGTGCCAGGAAGAATGCGGACACCAATTCCTACGAGCAGTACTTC. Its protein is CARKNADTNSYEQYF.

The sample holds many counts of this clonotype. The chain joins TRBV27 to TRBJ1-6; the D gene is possibly TRBD1 (5 bases). This CDR3 is 15 amino acids long. CDR1 is MNHEY, CDR2 SMNVEV, per germline (reference sequence). Trimming cost V 8 bases and J 2 bases, with 13 bases left between them. The CDR3 reads CASSTGQAYNSPLHF. Written as DNA, the CDR3 is TGTGCCAGCTCCACGGGGCAGGCCTATAATTCACCCCTCCACTTT.

This clonotype was detected many times. The V and J genes are TRBV12-3 or TRBV12-4 and TRBJ2-2, with 11 bases fitting TRBD2. With V trimmed by 6 bases and J by 7 bases, 7 bases remained unmatched. The CDR3 length is 15 residues. CDR3 sequence (DNA): TGTGCCAGCAGCCGACTAGCGGGGTCTAGCGGGGAGCTGTTTTTT. Protein product: CASSRLAGSSGELFF.

This clonotype was recorded at least ten times. The chain employs TRBV19 and TRBJ1-3, with unresolved D. Per the germline V gene, CDR1 is LNHDA and CDR2 is SQIVND (reference sequence). The CDR3 runs to 14 residues. V was pared by 5 bases and J by 2 bases, with 10 bases between. The CDR3 protein is CASSPTGTGNTIYF. CDR3 in DNA: TGTGCCAGTAGTCCGACTGGGACTGGAAACACCATATATTTT. Complete variable domain (other parts from reference TRBV19 and TRBJ1-3): DGGITQSPKYLFRKEGQNVTLSCEQNLNHDAMYWYRQDPGQGLRLIYYSQIVNDFQKGDIAEGYSVSREKKESFPLTVTSAQKNPTAFYLCASSPTGTGNTIYFGEGSWLTVV.

The chain employs TRBV7-2 and TRBJ1-6; D perhaps matches TRBD1 (5 bases). The CDR3 has 15 amino acids. Trimming took 5 bases from V and 7 from J, leaving 15 bases between them. The V gene's germline CDR1 is SGHTA and CDR2 FQGNSA. CDR3: CASSLYGTENSPLHF. The CDR3 region has the DNA TGTGCCAGCAGCCTTTATGGGACGGAGAATTCACCCCTCCACTTT.

This clonotype was picked up a small number of times. The V call is TRBV20-1, the J call TRBJ2-7; the match to TRBD1 covers 9 bases. V shed 7 bases, J shed 2 bases, and the junction held 9 bases outside the gene matches. Germline CDR1 is DFQATT and CDR2 is SNEGSKA (reference sequence). The CDR3 consists of 14 residues. CDR3 in amino acids: CSVTGTGKAYEQYF. CDR3 DNA sequence: TGCAGTGTCACCGGGACAGGGAAGGCCTACGAGCAGTACTTC.

This clonotype showed up many times. The chain employs TRBV12-5 and TRBJ2-2, with 7 bases that match TRBD1. This CDR3 contains 17 residues. Unmatched junction bases numbered 14, after V lost 6 bases and J lost 4 bases. CDR1 and CDR2 (germline): LGHNT, FRNRAP. CDR3 coding DNA: TGTGCTAGTGGCCTAGTCCCGGACAGGCCCTTCACCGGGGAGCTGTTTTTT. This encodes CASGLVPDRPFTGELFF. The full variable domain, rest sourced from reference TRBV12-5 and TRBJ2-2, is DARVTQTPRHKVTEMGQEVTMRCQPILGHNTVFWYRQTMMQGLELLAYFRNRAPLDDSGMPKDRFSAEMPDATLATLKIQPSEPRDSAVYFCASGLVPDRPFTGELFFGEGSRLTVL.

This clonotype has ten or more counts. In DNA, the CDR3 is TGTGCCAGCAGCTTAGAGGGGACTGACCTAGAGACCCAGTACTTC. It yields the protein CASSLEGTDLETQYF. The chain links TRBV7-2 to TRBJ2-5; D may be TRBD2 (6 bases). V shed 1 base and J shed 4 bases, with 13 bases lying between them. The CDR3 covers 15 residues. Germline loops: CDR1 SGHTA, CDR2 FQGNSA.

The V call is TRBV5-4, the J call TRBJ1-1, with 7 bases identical to TRBD1. Germline trimming cut 4 bases from V and 1 base from J; bases unmatched to any gene: 1. Germline assignment: CDR1 SGHNT and CDR2 YYREEE (reference sequence). CDR3 length equals 13 residues. For the CDR3, the DNA is TGTGCCAGCAGCCGGGACAGGAACACTGAAGCTTTCTTT. Translation: CASSRDRNTEAFF.

This clonotype was seen many times. The chain employs TRBV9 and TRBJ2-2, with D perhaps given as TRBD1 or TRBD2 (5 bases each). Germline V lookup: CDR1 SGDLS, CDR2 YYNGEE. CDR3 length equals 16 residues. V was pared by 0 bases and J by 5 bases, with 14 bases between. The CDR3 region is CASSVGWGMVTGELFF. The CDR3 bases are TGTGCCAGCAGCGTAGGCTGGGGGATGGTTACCGGGGAGCTGTTTTTT.

This clonotype has only a few counts. The chain links TRBV6-2 or TRBV6-3 to TRBJ2-1; 8 bases are shared with TRBD2. The CDR3 sequence is 12 residues long. The V gene end was trimmed by 6 bases and the J gene end by 9 bases; junction bases not matched to a gene: 4. The V gene's germline CDR1 is MNHEY and CDR2 SVGEGT. The CDR3 region has the DNA TGTGCCAGCAGCAGACTAGCGACTGAGCAGTTCTTC. Translated: CASSRLATEQFF.

This clonotype showed up many times. The rearrangement links TRBV9 to TRBJ2-3, with 10 bases lining up with TRBD2. CDR3 length equals 16 residues. The germline V gene encodes CDR1 SGDLS and CDR2 YYNGEE. V shed 6 bases and J 0 bases; nucleotides not matched to a gene: 7. Written as DNA, the CDR3 is TGTGCCAGCACGAAGCGGGGGGGATCTAGCACAGATACGCAGTATTTT. It yields the protein CASTKRGGSSTDTQYF.

This clonotype was detected many times. V usage is TRBV10-1 and J usage is TRBJ2-3, with 9 nucleotides matching TRBD1. J lost 1 base, V lost 8 bases, and 10 bases had no gene match. The CDR3 contains 16 residues. Germline lookup yields CDR1 WNHNN and CDR2 SYGVQD (reference sequence). This CDR3 is CASPKGDREGTDTQYF. The CDR3 DNA is TGCGCCAGCCCAAAGGGGGACAGGGAGGGCACAGATACGCAGTATTTT.

The V and J genes are TRBV27 and TRBJ1-5; 8 positions agree with TRBD1. The CDR3 covers 13 residues. Germline CDR1 MNHEY, CDR2 SMNVEV (reference sequence). J gave up 3 bases and V 8 bases, and 3 bases lay outside the gene matches. As DNA, the CDR3 is TGTGCCAGCGCGGGACAGGACAATCAGCCCCAGCATTTT. Translating it yields CASAGQDNQPQHF.

This clonotype has more than one count but fewer than ten. V and J are TRBV3-1 and TRBJ1-1; 11 nucleotides line up with TRBD1. This CDR3 has 16 amino acids. CDR1 and CDR2 (germline): LGHDT, YNNKEL (reference sequence). V lost 4 bases, J lost 4 bases, and 8 bases stayed unmatched. The CDR3 sequence is CASSRGTGGLSTEAFF. The CDR3 bases are TGTGCCAGCAGCCGTGGGACAGGGGGGTTGAGCACTGAAGCTTTCTTT.

This clonotype has a handful of counts. The genes are TRBV7-6 and TRBJ2-3, with TRBD2 as a possible D gene (6 bases). V dropped 3 bases and J dropped 2 bases, with 12 bases sitting between them. CDR1 is SGHVS and CDR2 is FNYEAQ in the germline V gene. This CDR3 is built from 15 residues. CDR3 sequence: CASSLTSHFTDTQYF. DNA of the CDR3: TGTGCCAGCAGCTTGACTAGTCATTTCACAGATACGCAGTATTTT.

This clonotype was recorded many times. The chain recombines TRBV5-6 with TRBJ2-1; TRBD1 matches 7 bases. CDR3 length: 15 amino acids. Per the germline V gene, CDR1 is SGHDT and CDR2 is YYEEEE. The V gene end was trimmed by 3 bases and the J gene end by 7 bases; junction bases not matched to a gene: 10. The CDR3 coding sequence is TGTGCCAGCAGCTGGGGCGGACAGGCCCAAAATGAGCAGTTCTTC. It yields the protein CASSWGGQAQNEQFF.

This clonotype was seen a few times. The V and J genes are TRBV7-9 and TRBJ2-3, with unresolved D. The V gene lost 5 bases and the J gene lost 6 bases, with 9 bases spanning the gap. This CDR3 is built from 12 residues. Germline V gives CDR1 SEHNR, CDR2 FQNEAQ (reference sequence). The CDR3 bases are TGTGCCAGCAGCCGCGAGGCGGATACGCAGTATTTT. It codes for CASSREADTQYF. The entire variable domain, with the rest obtained from reference TRBV7-9 and TRBJ2-3, is as follows: DTGVSQNPRHKITKRGQNVTFRCDPISEHNRLYWYRQTLGQGPEFLTYFQNEAQLEKSRLLSDRFSAERPKGSFSTLEIQRTEQGDSAMYLCASSREADTQYFGPGTRLTVL.

This clonotype was recorded many times. This chain connects TRBV5-1 to TRBJ2-2, with unresolved D. Trimming removed 2 bases from V and 0 bases from J, with 11 bases in between. CDR1 is SGHRS, CDR2 YFSETQ, per germline. CDR3 length: 16 residues. The CDR3 bases are TGCGCCAGCAGCTTAAGAGGCACAGCGAACACCGGGGAGCTGTTTTTT. Translation: CASSLRGTANTGELFF.

In this sample, this clonotype turned up many times. The J gene is TRBJ1-6, the V gene TRBV4-3; D remains unclear. Germline V gene sequence: CDR1 LGHNA, CDR2 YSLEER. CDR3 length: 16 amino acids. The V end was cut by 0 bases, the J end by 7 bases, with 13 bases between. The CDR3 DNA sequence: TGCGCCAGCAGCCAAGATCGAGGGCAGAAGAATTCACCCCTCCACTTT. Its protein product is CASSQDRGQKNSPLHF.

This clonotype is deemed medium-sized. The rearrangement joins TRBV6-5 to TRBJ2-3, with TRBD2 matching over 9 bases. The germline V gene has CDR1 MNHEY and CDR2 SVGAGI. V dropped 6 bases and J dropped 2; count of bases not matched to a gene: 9. The CDR3 covers 16 residues. The CDR3 DNA reads as TGTGCCAGCAGCCCTTCAGGACTAGCGCACACAGATACGCAGTATTTT. It specifies CASSPSGLAHTDTQYF.

This clonotype was counted many times. The chain uses TRBV7-3 and TRBJ2-5, with D possibly matching TRBD1 (6 bases). The CDR3 contains 13 residues. Trimming stripped 4 bases from V and 2 bases from J, with 8 bases between. CDR1 is SGHTA and CDR2 is FQGTGA in the germline V gene. CDR3 region: CASSWTVQETQYF. Written as DNA, the CDR3 is TGTGCCAGCAGCTGGACAGTTCAAGAGACCCAGTACTTC.

This clonotype was counted at least ten times. This rearrangement joins TRBV19 to TRBJ2-7, with 10 bases matching TRBD2. The germline gives CDR1 LNHDA, CDR2 SQIVND (reference sequence). The CDR3 has 14 amino acids. The V and J ends lost 5 bases and 4 bases, in that order; junction bases with no gene match: 5. As DNA, the CDR3 is TGTGCCAGTAGTTTAGCGGGGGGCCCTTACGAGCAGTACTTC. Residues: CASSLAGGPYEQYF.